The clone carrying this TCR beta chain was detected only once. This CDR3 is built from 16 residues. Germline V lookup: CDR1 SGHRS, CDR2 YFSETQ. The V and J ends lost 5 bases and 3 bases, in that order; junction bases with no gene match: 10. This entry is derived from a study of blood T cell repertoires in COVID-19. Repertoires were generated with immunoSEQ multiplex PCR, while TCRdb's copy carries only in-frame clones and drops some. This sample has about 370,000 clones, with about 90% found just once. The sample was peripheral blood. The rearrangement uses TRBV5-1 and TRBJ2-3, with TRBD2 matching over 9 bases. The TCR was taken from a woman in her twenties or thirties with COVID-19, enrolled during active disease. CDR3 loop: CASRVMRGGPTDTQYF. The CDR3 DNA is TGCGCCAGCAGAGTTATGCGGGGGGGCCCGACAGATACGCAGTATTTT.